This TCR beta chain stems from a study of blood T cells in healthy people across ages. Study results and caveats: Compared with aged donors, long-lived donors showed fewer expanded clones, suggesting selection.

The ends lost 5 bases at V and 5 bases at J; junction bases unmatched: 6. There are 16 residues in the CDR3. Looked up from germline, CDR1 is WSHSY and CDR2 is SAAADI. Primed by a sample-barcoded 5' primer and a J-beta primer mix, a second PCR proceeded for 7 to 11 cycles. A tag from a template-switch adaptor with 12 random nucleotides marked each cDNA molecule. One entry per CDR3 protein, called by TCRdb with MiXCR from the 5' RACE reads. The sample includes 780,000 or so distinct CDR3 sequences, about 55% of them seen just once. This clonotype was seen ten or more times. The antigen is undetermined. The J gene is TRBJ2-3, the V gene TRBV10-2; 14 nucleotides line up with TRBD2. The receptor's source is a man older than 75 in good health. Sample: blood. CDR3 in amino acids: CASSLGLAGVGDTQYF. For the CDR3, the DNA is TGCGCCAGCAGTCTGGGACTAGCGGGAGTGGGAGATACGCAGTATTTT.